This T cell receptor beta chain appears in the sequencing data of a study of identifying expanded T cells in peripheral blood. Using immunoSEQ multiplex PCR, the repertoire was profiled, and TCRdb retains in-frame clones only, with some absent. The repertoire holds tens of thousands of clones, with approximately 91% as singletons. A note on this clone: What it binds is not known.

During the collection period, no donor immune events like infections were recorded. The CDR3 totals 14 residues. General study points: Across healthy donors, higher total template counts meant significantly greater approximately two-week count variance. Approximately 1.1 clones differed between technical replicates, versus around 15 and 18 over time.

This TCR was recovered from a person aged 18 to 75 in good health. The chain joins TRBV21-1 to TRBJ1-4; the D segment call TRBD1 is taken from the table without a DNA check. TRBV21-1 represents a pseudogene. Material: blood. In DNA form, the CDR3 reads TGTGCCAGCAACTTAACAGGGGGCAGTGAAAAACTGTTTTTT. Translated: CASNLTGGSEKLFF.